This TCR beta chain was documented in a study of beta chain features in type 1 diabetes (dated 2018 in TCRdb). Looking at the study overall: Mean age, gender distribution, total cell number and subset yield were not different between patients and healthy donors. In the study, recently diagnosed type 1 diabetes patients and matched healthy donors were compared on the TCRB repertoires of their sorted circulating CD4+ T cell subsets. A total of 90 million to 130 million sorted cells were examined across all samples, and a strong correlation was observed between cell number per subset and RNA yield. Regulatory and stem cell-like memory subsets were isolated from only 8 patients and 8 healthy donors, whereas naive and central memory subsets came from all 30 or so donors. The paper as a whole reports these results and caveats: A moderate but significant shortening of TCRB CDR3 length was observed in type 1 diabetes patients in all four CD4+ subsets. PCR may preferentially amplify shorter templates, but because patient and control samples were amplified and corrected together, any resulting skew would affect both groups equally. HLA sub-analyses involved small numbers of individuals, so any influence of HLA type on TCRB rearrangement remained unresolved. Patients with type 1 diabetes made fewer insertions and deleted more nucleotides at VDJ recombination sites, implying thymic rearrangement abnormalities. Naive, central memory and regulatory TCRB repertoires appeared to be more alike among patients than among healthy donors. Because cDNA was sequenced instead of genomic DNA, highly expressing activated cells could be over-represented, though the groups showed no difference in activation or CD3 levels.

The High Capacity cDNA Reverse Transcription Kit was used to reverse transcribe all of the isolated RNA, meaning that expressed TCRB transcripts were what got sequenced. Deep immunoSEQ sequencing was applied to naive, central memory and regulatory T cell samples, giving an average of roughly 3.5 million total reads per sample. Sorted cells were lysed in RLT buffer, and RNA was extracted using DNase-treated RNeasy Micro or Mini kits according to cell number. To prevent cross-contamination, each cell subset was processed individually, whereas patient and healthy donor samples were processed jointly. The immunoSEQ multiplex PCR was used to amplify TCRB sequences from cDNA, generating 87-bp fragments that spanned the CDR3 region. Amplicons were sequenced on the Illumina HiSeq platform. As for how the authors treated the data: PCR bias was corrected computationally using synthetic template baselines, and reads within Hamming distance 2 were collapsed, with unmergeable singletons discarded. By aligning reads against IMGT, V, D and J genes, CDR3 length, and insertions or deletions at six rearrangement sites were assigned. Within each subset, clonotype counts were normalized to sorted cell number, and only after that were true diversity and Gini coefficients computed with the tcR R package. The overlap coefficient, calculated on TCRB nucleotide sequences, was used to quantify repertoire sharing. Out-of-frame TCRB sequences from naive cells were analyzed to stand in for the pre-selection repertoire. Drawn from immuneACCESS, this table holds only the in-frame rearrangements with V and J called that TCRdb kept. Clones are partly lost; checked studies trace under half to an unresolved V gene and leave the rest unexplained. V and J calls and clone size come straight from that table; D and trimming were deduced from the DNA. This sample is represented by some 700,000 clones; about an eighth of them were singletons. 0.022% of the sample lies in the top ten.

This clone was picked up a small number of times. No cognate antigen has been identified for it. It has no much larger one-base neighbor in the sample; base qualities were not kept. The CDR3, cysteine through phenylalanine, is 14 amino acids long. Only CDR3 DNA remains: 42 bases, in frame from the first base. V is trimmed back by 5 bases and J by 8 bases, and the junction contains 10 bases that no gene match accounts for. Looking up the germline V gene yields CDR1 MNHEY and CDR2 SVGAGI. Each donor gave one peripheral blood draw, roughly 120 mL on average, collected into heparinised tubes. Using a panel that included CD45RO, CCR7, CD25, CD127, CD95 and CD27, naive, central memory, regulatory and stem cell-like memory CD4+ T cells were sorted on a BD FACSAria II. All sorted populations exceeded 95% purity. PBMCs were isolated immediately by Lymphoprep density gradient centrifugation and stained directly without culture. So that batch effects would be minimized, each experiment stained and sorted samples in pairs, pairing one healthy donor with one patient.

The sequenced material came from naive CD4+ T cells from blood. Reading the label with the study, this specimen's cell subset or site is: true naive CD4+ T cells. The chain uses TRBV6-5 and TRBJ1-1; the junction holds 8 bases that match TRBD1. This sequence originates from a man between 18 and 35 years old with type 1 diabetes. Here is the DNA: TGTGCCAGCAGTGTCCCGGACAGGGTTTCCGAAGCTTTCTTT. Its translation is CASSVPDRVSEAFF.